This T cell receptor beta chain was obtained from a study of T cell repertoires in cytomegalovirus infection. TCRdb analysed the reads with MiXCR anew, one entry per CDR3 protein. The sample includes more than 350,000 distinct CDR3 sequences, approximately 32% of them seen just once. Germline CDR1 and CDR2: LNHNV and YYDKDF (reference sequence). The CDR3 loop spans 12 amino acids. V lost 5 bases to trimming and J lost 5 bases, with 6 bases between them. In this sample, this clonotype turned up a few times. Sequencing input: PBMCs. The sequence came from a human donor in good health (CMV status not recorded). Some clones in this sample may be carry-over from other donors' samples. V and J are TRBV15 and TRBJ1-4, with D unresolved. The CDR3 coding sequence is TGTGCCACCAGCCTTCGAAATGAAAAACTGTTTTTT. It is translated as CATSLRNEKLFF. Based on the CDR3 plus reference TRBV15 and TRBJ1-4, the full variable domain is DAMVIQNPRYQVTQFGKPVTLSCSQTLNHNVMYWYQQKSSQAPKLLFHYYDKDFNNEADTPDNFQSRRPNTSFCFLDIRSPGLGDTAMYLCATSLRNEKLFFGSGTQLSVL.